The 2 T cell receptor beta chains in this list originate from one sample, sequenced in a study of OX40 agonist ivuxolimab in advanced cancers. Generated by immunoSEQ multiplex PCR, the TCRdb table keeps only in-frame clones and is missing some. The data contain approximately 22,000 clones, 70% to 90% of them singletons. The material sequenced was CD4+ or CD8+ T cells sorted from blood, taken in a trial of the OX40 agonist ivuxolimab. The receptors originated from an adult with an advanced solid tumor such as melanoma, head and neck, liver or kidney cancer.

This sequence joins TRBV7-2 and TRBJ2-1; 7 bases match TRBD1. Germline CDR1 and CDR2: SGHTA and FQGNSA. With 5 bases clipped from V and 4 bases from J, the junction kept 11 bases outside the gene matches. This CDR3 is built from 16 residues. CDR3 sequence (DNA): TGTGCCAGCAGCACGGATACCGGGACAGTGTACAATGAGCAGTTCTTC. Translating gives CASSTDTGTVYNEQFF.

This clone was observed once. The gene calls are TRBV7-8 and TRBJ2-5, with TRBD2 matching 7 bases. After removal of 5 bases from V and 6 bases from J, the junction contained 3 bases not matched to a gene. The CDR3 spans 12 residues. From germline, CDR1 is SGHVS and CDR2 FQNEAQ. The CDR3 nucleotides are TGTGCCAGCAGCGGGGACTACCAGACCCAGTACTTC. This translates into CASSGDYQTQYF.